Presented here are 15 T cell receptor beta chains from one specimen sequenced in a study of human T cells and chemical hapten exposure. Total RNA was extracted from unfractionated whole blood. TCRdb reprocessed the 5' RACE reads with MiXCR, giving one entry per CDR3 protein. The data show approximately 140,000 distinct CDR3 sequences, about 4% seen once. The source of these receptors is a female donor in good health.

This clonotype occurred a few times. The chain couples TRBV28 to TRBJ1-1; TRBD1 is a possible D gene (6 bases). CDR3 length: 15 residues. The germline V gene has CDR1 MDHEN and CDR2 SYDVKM. Deletions cut 11 bases from V and 0 bases from J, with 19 bases between. The CDR3 sequence: CAGSRRGRMNTEAFF. DNA of the CDR3: TGTGCCGGTTCTCGTAGGGGGAGGATGAACACTGAAGCTTTCTTT.

At least ten counts were recorded for this clonotype. The chain carries TRBV6-2 or TRBV6-3 and TRBJ1-5; no definite D call. V gave up 3 bases and J gave up 3 bases, with 9 bases separating them. The CDR3 length is 14 residues. Germline CDR1 reads MNHEY; CDR2 reads SVGEGT. CDR3 DNA sequence: TGTGCCAGCAGTTATTCACAGTTCAATCAGCCCCAGCATTTT. Translating it yields CASSYSQFNQPQHF.

Ten or more counts support this clonotype. This rearrangement joins TRBV29-1 to TRBJ2-3; D could derive from TRBD1 or TRBD2 (6 bases each). The length of the CDR3 is 11 residues. Germline V gives CDR1 SQVTM, CDR2 ANQGSEA. Trimming removed 4 bases from V and 9 bases from J, with 11 bases in between. CDR3 loop: CSVVDGGTQYF. The DNA of the CDR3 is TGCAGCGTTGTTGACGGGGGCACGCAGTATTTT.

This clonotype was detected a few times. This chain joins TRBV4-2 and TRBJ2-3; TRBD2 matches at 9 bases. This CDR3 region has 13 residues. Germline CDR1 reads LGHNA; CDR2 reads YNFKEQ. V dropped 9 bases and J dropped 2; count of bases not matched to a gene: 3. The CDR3 reads CASLAGDTDTQYF. The CDR3 DNA is TGTGCCAGTTTAGCGGGGGACACAGATACGCAGTATTTT.

This clonotype has a count of ten or more. This rearrangement joins TRBV5-1 to TRBJ2-7; 8 positions agree with TRBD1. Germline V CDR1 and CDR2: SGHRS, YFSETQ. The length of the CDR3 is 16 residues. The ends lost 0 bases at V and 3 bases at J; junction bases unmatched: 8. CDR3 in amino acids: CASSLVYGTGNYEQYF. In nucleotides, the CDR3 is TGCGCCAGCAGCTTGGTTTATGGGACAGGCAACTACGAGCAGTACTTC.

This clonotype was seen repeatedly, ten times or more. The chain uses TRBV27 and TRBJ2-5; 7 bases fit TRBD1. Germline V gives CDR1 MNHEY, CDR2 SMNVEV (reference sequence). Losses at the gene ends were 5 bases for V and 2 bases for J; bases not matched to a gene: 5. The CDR3 contains 14 residues. CDR3: CASSARQGQETQYF. Here the CDR3 DNA reads TGTGCCAGCAGTGCGCGACAGGGACAAGAGACCCAGTACTTC.

Ten or more counts support this clonotype. The chain employs TRBV20-1 and TRBJ2-3; tentative D call: TRBD1 (6 bases). This CDR3 contains 14 residues. The V and J ends lost 3 bases and 0 bases respectively, with 10 bases between them. The germline gives CDR1 DFQATT, CDR2 SNEGSKA (reference sequence). The CDR3 region is CSASLQGSTDTQYF. The CDR3 DNA reads as TGCAGTGCTAGTTTGCAGGGGAGCACAGATACGCAGTATTTT.

This clonotype showed up many times. The V gene is TRBV6-5, the J gene TRBJ1-4; D uncertain. The V and J ends lost 0 bases and 7 bases respectively, with 12 bases between them. This CDR3 contains 15 residues. Per the germline V gene, CDR1 is MNHEY and CDR2 is SVGAGI. Written as DNA, the CDR3 is TGTGCCAGCAGTTACTCGTGGGGAAGTGGTGAAAAACTGTTTTTT. Its translation is CASSYSWGSGEKLFF.

This clonotype has ten or more counts. The V call is TRBV29-1, the J call TRBJ2-1; TRBD1 might be the D (7 bases). In germline, CDR1 is SQVTM, CDR2 ANQGSEA. V lost 0 bases and J lost 3, with 9 bases in between. This CDR3 is 14 amino acids long. The chain's CDR3 is CSVEDQGGYNEQFF. CDR3 bases: TGCAGCGTTGAAGATCAGGGGGGCTACAATGAGCAGTTCTTC.

This clonotype was seen many times. The genes are TRBV5-4 and TRBJ1-1, with D unclear. The germline V and J ends were trimmed by 1 base and 0 bases, with 10 bases remaining between them. Germline CDR1 and CDR2: SGHNT and YYREEE (reference sequence). The CDR3 consists of 15 residues. CDR3 loop: CASSLIGTMNTEAFF. For the CDR3, the DNA is TGTGCCAGCAGCTTGATCGGCACCATGAACACTGAAGCTTTCTTT.

This clonotype showed up just a few times. This chain links TRBV2 with TRBJ1-6; possibly TRBD1 for D (6 bases). Between the trimmed V and J ends, which lost 11 bases and 0 bases, there was a span of 17 bases. Per germline, CDR1 SNHLY and CDR2 FYNNEI. This CDR3 comprises 16 residues. Here the CDR3 DNA reads TGTGCCGGAGCGGGGGCTCAGAGCTCCTATAATTCACCCCTCCACTTT. Protein: CAGAGAQSSYNSPLHF.

In its sample, this clonotype was seen many times. This rearrangement joins TRBV6-2 or TRBV6-3 to TRBJ2-7; the D is unclear. The CDR3 extends over 13 amino acids. Germline V lookup: CDR1 MNHEY, CDR2 SVGEGT. V shed 5 bases and J shed 0 bases, with 8 bases lying between them. CDR3 sequence: CASSVRLSYEQYF. CDR3 bases: TGTGCCAGCAGTGTTCGGCTCTCCTACGAGCAGTACTTC.

This clonotype was seen ten or more times. The chain employs TRBV19 and TRBJ2-1; 10 bases fit TRBD2. V lost 0 bases and J lost 3; bases outside the gene matches: 5. CDR3 length equals 17 residues. The V gene's germline CDR1 is LNHDA and CDR2 SQIVND (reference sequence). The CDR3 here is CASSIDGPSGGYNEQFF. The CDR3 region has the DNA TGTGCCAGTAGTATAGATGGTCCTAGCGGGGGCTACAATGAGCAGTTCTTC.

This clonotype was found many times. The chain combines TRBV5-1 with TRBJ1-5; 11 bases agree with TRBD1. The CDR3 length is 14 residues. CDR1 is SGHRS, CDR2 YFSETQ, per germline. Trimming removed 4 bases from V and 7 bases from J; junction bases left unmatched: 4. The DNA of the CDR3 is TGCGCCAGCAGCGTGGGACAGGGGGACCAGCCCCAGCATTTT. Translated, it gives CASSVGQGDQPQHF.

Ten or more counts support this clonotype. This chain links TRBV3-1 with TRBJ2-3, with 7 bases identical to TRBD2. V shed 5 bases and J 0 bases; nucleotides not matched to a gene: 8. Germline-derived CDR1 and CDR2 are LGHDT and YNNKEL (reference sequence). This CDR3 is built from 16 residues. CDR3 coding DNA: TGTGCCAGCAGCACTATCCTAGCGGCTAGCACAGATACGCAGTATTTT. Its translation: CASSTILAASTDTQYF.